Following are 21 T cell receptor beta chains from one sample sequenced in a study of cytotoxic CD8 clonotypes in ibrutinib-treated CLL. The assay was immunoSEQ multiplex PCR, and TCRdb's table has in-frame clones only and misses some. Of over 250,000 clones listed, 60% to 80% were seen once; the top ten hold about 5.8%. The source was PBMCs, collected at disease progression, from a patient treated with ibrutinib. These receptors all stem from a human donor with chronic lymphocytic leukemia.

V is TRBV7-9 and J is TRBJ2-3; D possibly corresponds to TRBD2 (5 bases). CDR1 is SEHNR, CDR2 FQNEAQ, per germline (reference sequence). V was trimmed by 1 base and J by 2 bases, leaving 10 bases between them. The CDR3 is 15 residues long. This CDR3 reads CASSLGWEFTDTQYF. For the CDR3, the DNA is TGTGCCAGCAGCTTAGGGTGGGAGTTCACAGATACGCAGTATTTT. Filled out from reference TRBV7-9 and TRBJ2-3, the complete variable domain reads DTGVSQNPRHKITKRGQNVTFRCDPISEHNRLYWYRQTLGQGPEFLTYFQNEAQLEKSRLLSDRFSAERPKGSFSTLEIQRTEQGDSAMYLCASSLGWEFTDTQYFGPGTRLTVL.

The chain carries TRBV2 and TRBJ2-7; 12 bases match TRBD2. Germline loops: CDR1 SNHLY, CDR2 FYNNEI. The V segment lost 10 bases and the J segment 0 bases; nucleotides outside the gene matches: 7. CDR3 length: 15 residues. The CDR3 sequence: CANLAGGPSSYEQYF. CDR3 nucleotide sequence: TGTGCCAATCTAGCGGGGGGGCCGAGCTCCTACGAGCAGTACTTC.

This chain links TRBV2 with TRBJ2-1, with 9 nucleotides matching TRBD1. The J segment lost 10 bases and the V segment lost 7 bases, leaving 2 bases of the junction unmatched. Germline loops: CDR1 SNHLY, CDR2 FYNNEI. The CDR3 runs 11 residues. The CDR3 protein is CASTDRGEQFF. In DNA, the CDR3 is TGTGCCAGCACAGACAGGGGGGAGCAGTTCTTC.

The gene calls are TRBV10-3 and TRBJ2-7; 8 bases are shared with TRBD2. CDR3 length equals 14 residues. The ends lost 0 bases at V and 4 bases at J; junction bases unmatched: 2. Germline V gene lookup returns CDR1 ENHRY and CDR2 SYGVKD. The CDR3 protein is CAISESGGVYEQYF. The CDR3 region has the DNA TGTGCCATCAGTGAGTCCGGGGGGGTTTACGAGCAGTACTTC.

This clone was counted a few times. The chain joins TRBV5-1 to TRBJ1-5; D ambiguous. Germline loops: CDR1 SGHRS, CDR2 YFSETQ. Trimming left V 0 bases short and J 6 bases short, with 4 bases between. CDR3 length: 12 amino acids. The CDR3 protein is CASSLDGQPQHF. Written as DNA, the CDR3 is TGCGCCAGCAGCTTGGATGGTCAGCCCCAGCATTTT.

The chain has TRBV7-9 and TRBJ2-7; the match to TRBD1 covers 9 bases. V shed 4 bases, J shed 2 bases, and the junction held 6 bases outside the gene matches. CDR1 is SEHNR and CDR2 is FQNEAQ in the germline V gene (reference sequence). This CDR3 has 15 residues. The CDR3 is CASSSRDRDTYEQYF. The CDR3 bases are TGTGCCAGCAGCTCCCGGGACAGGGATACCTACGAGCAGTACTTC.

The chain uses TRBV9 and TRBJ2-7; the match to TRBD2 covers 9 bases. V shed 4 bases and J 4 bases; nucleotides not matched to a gene: 6. The CDR3 consists of 14 residues. Germline V gives CDR1 SGDLS, CDR2 YYNGEE. The CDR3 nucleotides read TGTGCCAGCAGCCAGGCTAGCGGGGATTACGAGCAGTACTTC. Its protein product is CASSQASGDYEQYF.

This clone was detected only a few times. The V call is TRBV14, the J call TRBJ1-2, with 12 bases identical to TRBD1. V gave up 2 bases and J gave up 4 bases; unmatched junction bases: 5. Germline V lookup: CDR1 SGHDN, CDR2 FVKESK. The CDR3 totals 16 residues. CDR3 amino acids: CASSQTRDRGLYGYTF. The CDR3 nucleotides read TGTGCCAGCAGCCAAACACGGGACAGGGGGCTCTATGGCTACACCTTC.

The chain has TRBV5-5 and TRBJ1-2; D is ambiguous. Per the germline V gene, CDR1 is SGHKS and CDR2 is YYEKEE (reference sequence). This CDR3 region has 15 residues. V was trimmed by 0 bases and J by 4 bases, leaving 13 bases between them. DNA of the CDR3: TGTGCCAGCAGCTTGGAACGTCTCGTTGCCTATGGCTACACCTTC. Its translation is CASSLERLVAYGYTF.

The chain carries TRBV6-5 and TRBJ1-2; D is unclear. The germline V and J ends were trimmed by 0 bases and 7 bases, with 12 bases remaining between them. Germline V CDR1 and CDR2: MNHEY, SVGAGI. The CDR3 covers 14 residues. The CDR3 spells CASSYSAQPSGYTF. CDR3 nucleotides: TGTGCCAGCAGTTACTCCGCACAGCCGAGTGGCTACACCTTC.

The sample holds a few counts of this clone. The rearrangement links TRBV5-6 to TRBJ1-6; TRBD1 aligns across 8 bases. This CDR3 comprises 15 residues. The germline V gene encodes CDR1 SGHDT and CDR2 YYEEEE. V lost 5 bases, J lost 6 bases, and 7 bases stayed unmatched. CDR3 protein: CASRSGGRINSPLHF. DNA for the CDR3: TGTGCCAGCAGATCAGGGGGCAGGATTAATTCACCCCTCCACTTT.

The chain links TRBV6-1 to TRBJ1-2; unclear D gene. CDR1 and CDR2 from the germline V gene are MNHNS and SASEGT. This CDR3 has 14 amino acids. Deletions cut 6 bases from V and 7 bases from J, with 18 bases between. CDR3 DNA sequence: TGTGCCAGCAGCGAAACCTCCCGGGTCATTGGCTACACCTTC. As protein: CASSETSRVIGYTF.

The chain combines TRBV29-1 with TRBJ2-7; 8 positions match TRBD2. Germline CDR1 and CDR2: SQVTM and ANQGSEA. Losses at the gene ends were 4 bases for V and 2 bases for J; bases not matched to a gene: 7. This CDR3 has 14 amino acids. CDR3 protein: CSVGVLAATYEQYF. The CDR3 DNA reads TGCAGCGTTGGGGTACTAGCGGCCACCTACGAGCAGTACTTC.

The gene calls are TRBV6-6 and TRBJ2-7; weak D call: TRBD1 (5 bases). The germline V gene encodes CDR1 MNHNY and CDR2 SVGAGI (reference sequence). Between the trimmed V and J ends, which lost 5 bases and 2 bases, there was a span of 16 bases. CDR3 length equals 15 residues. CDR3 region: CASSPRRGFPYEQYF. CDR3 coding DNA: TGTGCCAGCAGTCCCCGAAGGGGTTTTCCCTACGAGCAGTACTTC.

The V and J genes are TRBV19 and TRBJ1-4; D remains ambiguous. Germline CDR1 reads LNHDA; CDR2 reads SQIVND (reference sequence). V lost 4 bases, J lost 4 bases, and 10 bases lay in between. The CDR3 length is 14 residues. This CDR3 is CASSNRRGNEKLFF. CDR3 DNA sequence: TGTGCCAGTAGTAACCGCCGGGGTAATGAAAAACTGTTTTTT.

This clone was counted between two and nine times. The chain couples TRBV11-2 to TRBJ2-2; D uncertain. Germline values: CDR1 SGHAT, CDR2 FQNNGV. This CDR3 spans 13 amino acids. V dropped 2 bases and J dropped 3 bases, with 4 bases sitting between them. The CDR3 DNA follows: TGTGCCAGCAGCTTATTTTACACCGGGGAGCTGTTTTTT. Its translation is CASSLFYTGELFF.

The chain employs TRBV29-1 and TRBJ1-1, with unresolved D. The CDR3 totals 8 residues. Germline V gene sequence: CDR1 SQVTM, CDR2 ANQGSEA. This CDR3 reads CITPEAFF. CDR3 DNA sequence: TGCATAACGCCTGAAGCTTTCTTT.

This chain uses TRBV4-1 with TRBJ2-5, with 7 positions matching TRBD1. The junction had 10 bases not matched to a gene; V was cut back by 1 base and J by 5 bases. From germline, CDR1 is MGHRA and CDR2 YSYEKL. The CDR3 has 16 amino acids. Here the CDR3 DNA reads TGCGCCAGCAGCCAAGCGGGGTCCCAGGGGGAGGAGACCCAGTACTTC. This gives the protein CASSQAGSQGEETQYF.

The sample holds one count of this clone. This CDR3 is CASSPPGGRLPPYEQYF. CDR3 sequence (DNA): TGTGCCAGCAGCCCCCCTGGAGGGAGGCTACCACCCTACGAGCAGTACTTC. V is TRBV13 and J is TRBJ2-7; tentative D call: TRBD2 (6 bases). V lost 5 bases to trimming and J lost 2 bases, with 22 bases between them. Germline V gene sequence: CDR1 PRHDT, CDR2 FYEKMQ (reference sequence). This CDR3 spans 17 amino acids.

This rearrangement joins TRBV11-2 to TRBJ2-1; 11 bases map to TRBD1. The CDR3 consists of 18 residues. The V and J ends lost 5 bases and 0 bases, in that order; junction bases with no gene match: 9. Germline-derived CDR1 and CDR2 are SGHAT and FQNNGV. This CDR3 reads CASSPPGTGGYSYNEQFF. CDR3 coding DNA: TGTGCCAGCAGCCCTCCGGGGACAGGGGGTTACTCCTACAATGAGCAGTTCTTC.

The chain couples TRBV5-1 to TRBJ2-5, with D uncertain. The CDR3 runs 15 residues. The germline gives CDR1 SGHRS, CDR2 YFSETQ. Trimming removed 0 bases from V and 5 bases from J, with 14 bases in between. As DNA, the CDR3 is TGCGCCAGCAGCTTGGTTGGCAGCCCGGCGGAGACCCAGTACTTC. It yields the protein CASSLVGSPAETQYF.